This T cell receptor (beta chain) was captured by sequencing in a study of blood T cell repertoires in COVID-19. Sequencing used immunoSEQ multiplex PCR; TCRdb keeps in-frame clones, though not all of them. The repertoire consists of roughly 80,000 clones, with about 80% occurring once and the leading ten covering approximately 12%. The CDR3 spans 15 residues. Germline assignment: CDR1 SNHLY and CDR2 FYNNEI. The trim removed 2 bases at V and 6 bases at J, leaving 7 bases unmatched. Judged by abundance, this clone is medium-sized. The chain recombines TRBV2 with TRBJ1-5, with 7 bases aligning to TRBD1. Sequencing used peripheral blood. This receptor was taken from a man older than 75 with acute or convalescent COVID-19. For the CDR3, the DNA is TGTGCCAGCAGTGAACGACAGGGCAGGGGTCAGCCCCAGCATTTT. It specifies CASSERQGRGQPQHF.